Sequencing of this T cell receptor beta chain was carried out in a study of shared clonotypes between healthy human individuals. Clones were read by immunoSEQ multiplex PCR, and TCRdb kept only the in-frame ones, dropping some. The table includes fewer than 1.6 million clones, about 98.5% detected once. The CDR3 spans 13 residues. The germline V and J ends were trimmed by 5 bases and 6 bases, with 12 bases remaining between them. Per the germline V gene, CDR1 is SEHNR and CDR2 is FQNEAQ (reference sequence). From CD4+ cells came CD45RA+ naive and CD45RA-negative memory subsets. This sequence joins TRBV7-9 and TRBJ2-3; tentative D call: TRBD2 (6 bases). Input material: naive CD4+ T cells sorted from blood. Described subset: CD45RA+ positively selected. This TCR derives from a man aged 30 to 39 in good health. CDR3 sequence reads: CASSATGVDTQYF. The CDR3 DNA follows: TGTGCCAGCAGCGCAACGGGAGTGGATACGCAGTATTTT.